The T cell receptor (beta chain) described here comes from a study of blood T cell repertoires in COVID-19. The study counted Cohort 3 donors as recovered given two negative PCRs, clearance, or symptom resolution. Measured with immunoSEQ multiplex PCR; TCRdb has only the in-frame clones, and not every one. The sample has 330,000 or so clones; roughly 84% are singletons. The CDR3 consists of 13 residues. V lost 6 bases, J lost 7 bases, and 8 bases stayed unmatched. Germline assignment: CDR1 SQVTM and CDR2 ANQGSEA. Sample: PBMCs or T cells enriched from blood (not recorded which). The chain links TRBV29-1 to TRBJ1-4, with 7 positions matching TRBD1. This TCR was recovered from a woman aged 30 to 39 who had recovered from COVID-19. Here the CDR3 DNA reads TGCAGCGTCCACGAGGGGGCCGGTGAAAAACTGTTTTTT. This codes for CSVHEGAGEKLFF.